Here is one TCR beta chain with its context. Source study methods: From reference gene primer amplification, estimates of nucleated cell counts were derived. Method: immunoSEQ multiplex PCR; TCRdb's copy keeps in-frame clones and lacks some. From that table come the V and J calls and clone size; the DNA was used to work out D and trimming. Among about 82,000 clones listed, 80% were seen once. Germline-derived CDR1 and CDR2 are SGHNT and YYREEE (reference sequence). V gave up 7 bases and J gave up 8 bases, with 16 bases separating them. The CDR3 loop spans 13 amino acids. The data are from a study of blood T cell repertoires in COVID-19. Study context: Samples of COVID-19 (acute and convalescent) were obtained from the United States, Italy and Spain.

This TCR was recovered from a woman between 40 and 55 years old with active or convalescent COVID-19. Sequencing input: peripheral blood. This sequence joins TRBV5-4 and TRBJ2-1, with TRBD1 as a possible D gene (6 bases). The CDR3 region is CASGQLVRDEQFF. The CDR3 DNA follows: TGTGCCAGCGGACAGCTAGTACGGGATGAGCAGTTCTTC.